The 31 T cell receptor beta chains reported below all come from one sample, sequenced in a study of T cell changes during pregnancy in multiple sclerosis. Generated by immunoSEQ multiplex PCR, the TCRdb table keeps only in-frame clones and is missing some. This sample carries 28,000 or so clones, 90% to 95% of them seen once, and the ten largest clones take 6.2%. The sequenced sample was CD8+ T cells from peripheral blood mononuclear cells, obtained before pregnancy. These receptor sequences come from a female donor with multiple sclerosis, enrolled in a pregnancy study.

In its sample, this clone was seen a few times. CDR3 sequence: CASSYSDSSYEQYF. The CDR3 DNA reads as TGTGCCAGCAGTTACTCGGACAGCTCCTACGAGCAGTACTTC. The gene calls are TRBV6-6 and TRBJ2-7; D is perhaps TRBD1 (6 bases). Germline assignment: CDR1 MNHNY and CDR2 SVGAGI (reference sequence). The CDR3 extends over 14 amino acids. V was pared by 0 bases and J by 0 bases, with 6 bases between.

The rearrangement joins TRBV5-4 to TRBJ2-2, with D possibly matching TRBD1 (6 bases). The germline gives CDR1 SGHNT, CDR2 YYREEE (reference sequence). Trimming removed 0 bases at V and 1 base at J, with 7 bases between. The CDR3 extends over 15 amino acids. The CDR3 protein is CASSLETGNTGELFF. Written as DNA, the CDR3 is TGTGCCAGCAGCTTGGAGACAGGGAACACCGGGGAGCTGTTTTTT.

This chain joins TRBV9 and TRBJ2-7, with 8 bases aligning to TRBD1. This CDR3 spans 14 amino acids. Germline CDR1 and CDR2: SGDLS and YYNGEE. V dropped 1 base and J dropped 7; count of bases not matched to a gene: 7. The CDR3 DNA sequence: TGTGCCAGCAGCGTAAACGACAGGGGAAAAGAGCAGTACTTC. It yields the protein CASSVNDRGKEQYF.

The rearrangement uses TRBV19 and TRBJ2-7; no reliable D call. V dropped 3 bases and J dropped 3 bases, with 9 bases sitting between them. CDR3 size: 13 residues. Per the germline V gene, CDR1 is LNHDA and CDR2 is SQIVND (reference sequence). CDR3 region: CASSIYHGYEQYF. DNA of the CDR3: TGTGCCAGTAGTATTTATCACGGCTACGAGCAGTACTTC.

The rearrangement uses TRBV11-3 and TRBJ1-2; 8 bases are a match to TRBD1. Germline CDR1 and CDR2: SGHNT and YENEEA. The CDR3 runs 16 residues. Trimming took 4 bases from V and 3 from J; bases not matched to a gene: 10. CDR3 sequence (DNA): TGTGCCAGCAGCTCTCAGACAGGGGAAGGAGACTATGGCTACACCTTC. As protein: CASSSQTGEGDYGYTF.

V and J are TRBV4-3 and TRBJ1-2; D ambiguous. The CDR3 contains 16 residues. V lost 0 bases to trimming and J lost 8 bases, with 19 bases between them. Germline-derived CDR1 and CDR2 are LGHNA and YSLEER. CDR3 DNA sequence: TGCGCCAGCAGCCAAGATCATGAGTCCGGGGTCGAGGGCTACACCTTC. Protein: CASSQDHESGVEGYTF.

This chain uses TRBV7-9 with TRBJ2-7; TRBD1 aligns across 8 bases. The trim removed 0 bases at V and 5 bases at J, leaving 3 bases unmatched. Germline V gene data show CDR1 as SEHNR and CDR2 as FQNEAQ (reference sequence). The CDR3 length is 14 residues. The CDR3 protein is CASSLAGQANEQYF. As DNA, the CDR3 is TGTGCCAGCAGCTTAGCGGGACAGGCAAACGAGCAGTACTTC.

The gene calls are TRBV29-1 and TRBJ2-5, with 7 bases aligning to TRBD1. V shed 7 bases and J 5 bases; nucleotides not matched to a gene: 7. This CDR3 is built from 12 residues. In germline, CDR1 is SQVTM, CDR2 ANQGSEA. The CDR3 DNA is TGCAGCGCCAGGGGGTTGGGGGAGACCCAGTACTTC. It yields the protein CSARGLGETQYF.

The V and J genes are TRBV4-3 and TRBJ2-7; 7 bases line up with TRBD1. This CDR3 is 16 amino acids long. CDR1 LGHNA and CDR2 YSLEER come from the germline V gene. The V and J ends lost 1 base and 9 bases, in that order; junction bases with no gene match: 15. The CDR3 DNA is TGCGCCAGCAGCCAAGTCCGGGACAGCAGGGAACAGGGGCAGTACTTC. Its protein is CASSQVRDSREQGQYF.

The V gene is TRBV18, the J gene TRBJ2-5; a weak D match, TRBD1 (5 bases). The CDR3 is 15 residues long. Trimming removed 0 bases at V and 0 bases at J, with 8 bases between. The V gene's germline CDR1 is KGHSH and CDR2 LQKENI. For the CDR3, the DNA is TGTGCCAGCTCACCACCGACAGAGTACCAAGAGACCCAGTACTTC. It specifies CASSPPTEYQETQYF.

The chain joins TRBV7-8 to TRBJ1-5; 7 bases align to TRBD1. The CDR3 consists of 14 residues. The V gene's germline CDR1 is SGHVS and CDR2 FQNEAQ. J gave up 5 bases and V 5 bases, and 6 bases lay outside the gene matches. The chain's CDR3 is CASSDLDRYQPQHF. The CDR3 nucleotides read TGTGCCAGCAGCGACCTGGACAGGTATCAGCCCCAGCATTTT. Using reference TRBV7-8 and TRBJ1-5 for the parts outside the CDR3, the full variable domain is GAGVSQSPRYKVAKRGQDVALRCDPISGHVSLFWYQQALGQGPEFLTYFQNEAQLDKSGLPSDRFFAERPEGSVSTLKIQRTQQEDSAVYLCASSDLDRYQPQHFGDGTRLSIL.

The chain employs TRBV4-1 and TRBJ2-1; D gene unclear. This CDR3 has 14 residues. CDR1 is MGHRA and CDR2 is YSYEKL in the germline V gene. The V gene lost 0 bases and the J gene lost 8 bases, with 11 bases spanning the gap. CDR3 residues: CASSQEARNDEQFF. CDR3 bases: TGCGCCAGCAGCCAAGAGGCCAGGAACGATGAGCAGTTCTTC.

This chain connects TRBV11-2 to TRBJ2-1, with 9 nucleotides matching TRBD2. The germline CDR1 and CDR2 sequences are SGHAT and FQNNGV. Trimming took 1 base from V and 3 from J; bases not matched to a gene: 4. The CDR3 consists of 16 residues. The CDR3 reads CASSLVGLAIYNEQFF. The CDR3 nucleotides are TGTGCCAGCAGCTTAGTTGGACTAGCGATCTACAATGAGCAGTTCTTC. The complete variable domain, with remaining parts taken from reference TRBV11-2 and TRBJ2-1, reads EAGVAQSPRYKIIEKRQSVAFWCNPISGHATLYWYQQILGQGPKLLIQFQNNGVVDDSQLPKDRFSAERLKGVDSTLKIQPAKLEDSAVYLCASSLVGLAIYNEQFFGPGTRLTVL.

The chain joins TRBV28 to TRBJ2-7, with D possibly being TRBD2 (6 bases). V gave up 2 bases and J gave up 1 base, with 6 bases separating them. This CDR3 has 13 amino acids. Germline-derived CDR1 and CDR2 are MDHEN and SYDVKM. The CDR3 sequence is CASSLRGSYEQYF. CDR3 in DNA: TGTGCCAGCAGTTTACGGGGGTCCTACGAGCAGTACTTC.

The rearrangement links TRBV19 to TRBJ2-7; TRBD2 aligns across 7 bases. The germline gives CDR1 LNHDA, CDR2 SQIVND (reference sequence). After removal of 4 bases from V and 4 bases from J, the junction contained 10 bases not matched to a gene. The CDR3 extends over 15 amino acids. The CDR3 DNA follows: TGTGCCAGTAGTAACTCGGCTAGCGGCCTGTACGAGCAGTACTTC. Protein sequence: CASSNSASGLYEQYF.

The chain is built from TRBV5-1 and TRBJ2-3; 10 bases fit TRBD1. The CDR3 extends over 15 amino acids. J lost 0 bases, V lost 3 bases, and 1 base had no gene match. CDR1 and CDR2 from the germline V gene are SGHRS and YFSETQ. The CDR3 is CASSWGQGSTDTQYF. The CDR3 region has the DNA TGCGCCAGCAGCTGGGGACAGGGGAGCACAGATACGCAGTATTTT.

The genes are TRBV4-1 and TRBJ2-5; a weak D match, TRBD2 (6 bases). The J call is uncertain, as TRBJ2-7 better fits the DNA end. The length of the CDR3 is 16 residues. Looked up from germline, CDR1 is MGHRA and CDR2 is YSYEKL. CDR3 amino acids: CASSQDLGDFTYEQYF. The CDR3 region has the DNA TGCGCCAGCAGCCAAGATCTCGGGGACTTTACCTACGAGCAGTACTTC.

The J gene is TRBJ2-7, the V gene TRBV10-3, with D tentatively TRBD1 (6 bases). Trimming shortened V by 3 bases and J by 2 bases, and 17 bases separated the two germline ends. Germline V CDR1 and CDR2: ENHRY, SYGVKD. The CDR3 consists of 16 residues. CDR3 loop: CAISDHGRGSPYEQYF. CDR3 bases: TGTGCCATCAGTGATCACGGCAGGGGTAGTCCCTACGAGCAGTACTTC.

The chain combines TRBV11-3 with TRBJ2-1; TRBD2 aligns across 13 bases. There are 17 residues in the CDR3. V dropped 5 bases and J dropped 5; count of bases not matched to a gene: 9. In germline, CDR1 is SGHNT, CDR2 YENEEA. This CDR3 is CASSPFPGTSGNNEQFF. The CDR3 nucleotides are TGTGCCAGCAGCCCTTTCCCCGGGACTAGCGGGAACAATGAGCAGTTCTTC. The full variable domain, with the rest looked up from reference TRBV11-3 and TRBJ2-1, is EAGVVQSPRYKIIEKKQPVAFWCNPISGHNTLYWYLQNLGQGPELLIRYENEEAVDDSQLPKDRFSAERLKGVDSTLKIQPAELGDSAVYLCASSPFPGTSGNNEQFFGPGTRLTVL.

V and J are TRBV6-5 and TRBJ2-1; D call uncertain. The germline V gene has CDR1 MNHEY and CDR2 SVGAGI. Trimming shortened V by 4 bases and J by 0 bases, and 7 bases separated the two germline ends. There are 14 residues in the CDR3. CDR3 loop: CASSSWSSYNEQFF. The CDR3, as DNA: TGTGCCAGCAGTTCTTGGAGCTCCTACAATGAGCAGTTCTTC.

This clone was counted a few times. V gene TRBV27 combines with J gene TRBJ1-2, with 7 bases identical to TRBD1. Trimming removed 0 bases from V and 2 bases from J; junction bases left unmatched: 3. Germline V CDR1 and CDR2: MNHEY, SMNVEV (reference sequence). This CDR3 is 15 amino acids long. The CDR3 loop is CASSLSKTGNYGYTF. The CDR3 bases are TGTGCCAGCAGTTTATCGAAGACAGGGAACTATGGCTACACCTTC.

The chain couples TRBV27 to TRBJ2-3, with 8 bases identical to TRBD1. The CDR3 totals 13 residues. The V segment lost 7 bases and the J segment 5 bases; nucleotides outside the gene matches: 5. CDR1 and CDR2 from the germline V gene are MNHEY and SMNVEV (reference sequence). CDR3 DNA: TGTGCCAGCATTAAAACAGGGGGAGATACGCAGTATTTT. It encodes CASIKTGGDTQYF.

The CDR3 spells CASSISTSSDTQYF. Written as DNA, the CDR3 is TGTGCCAGTAGTATATCGACTAGTTCAGATACGCAGTATTTT. The chain joins TRBV19 to TRBJ2-3; tentative D call: TRBD2 (6 bases). Germline V lookup: CDR1 LNHDA, CDR2 SQIVND (reference sequence). The CDR3 covers 14 residues. With 2 bases removed from V and 4 bases from J, the gap between germline ends came to 10 bases.

This chain joins TRBV4-3 and TRBJ2-7; TRBD2 aligns across 11 bases. With 4 bases clipped from V and 5 bases from J, the junction kept 4 bases outside the gene matches. Germline V gives CDR1 LGHNA, CDR2 YSLEER. The length of the CDR3 is 14 residues. CDR3: CASSLTSGSDEQYF. CDR3 coding DNA: TGCGCCAGCAGCCTCACTAGCGGGAGCGACGAGCAGTACTTC.

V is TRBV7-2 and J is TRBJ2-1; 10 bases are shared with TRBD2. The CDR3 loop spans 16 amino acids. The germline CDR1 and CDR2 sequences are SGHTA and FQGNSA. The V and J ends lost 5 bases and 4 bases, in that order; junction bases with no gene match: 8. CDR3: CASSDPGTSVYNEQFF. The CDR3 nucleotides are TGTGCCAGCAGCGACCCCGGGACTAGCGTGTACAATGAGCAGTTCTTC.

V usage is TRBV2 and J usage is TRBJ2-7, with 9 bases identical to TRBD2. CDR3 length: 14 amino acids. Germline CDR1 reads SNHLY; CDR2 reads FYNNEI. V gave up 8 bases and J gave up 2 bases; unmatched junction bases: 7. The CDR3 spells CASCMRLAAYEQYF. The CDR3 DNA reads as TGTGCCAGCTGCATGCGACTAGCGGCCTACGAGCAGTACTTC.

The chain has TRBV27 and TRBJ2-7, with 8 bases matching TRBD2. This CDR3 has 15 amino acids. CDR1 and CDR2 from the germline V gene are MNHEY and SMNVEV (reference sequence). Trimming at V came to 2 bases and at J to 3 bases, leaving 6 bases not matched to a gene. The DNA of the CDR3 is TGTGCCAGCAGTTTAGTTCGGGAGGGGGGCTACGAGCAGTACTTC. Protein product: CASSLVREGGYEQYF.

CDR3 nucleotide sequence: TGTGCCAGCAGCGTAGCCGGGGAGTCGAACCTTAATGAAAAACTGTTTTTT. Translating gives CASSVAGESNLNEKLFF. V usage is TRBV9 and J usage is TRBJ1-4; no clear D. The CDR3 loop spans 17 amino acids. In germline, CDR1 is SGDLS, CDR2 YYNGEE. Trimming cost V 0 bases and J 4 bases, with 16 bases left between them.

This clone came up a few times. V and J are TRBV10-3 and TRBJ2-7; tentative D call: TRBD1 (6 bases). Germline CDR1 ENHRY, CDR2 SYGVKD. V was clipped by 8 bases and J by 7 bases, with 12 bases between them. The CDR3 loop spans 11 amino acids. In DNA, the CDR3 is TGTGCCATCGGACAGCCTAGGGAGCAGTACTTC. This translates into CAIGQPREQYF.

V usage is TRBV4-1 and J usage is TRBJ1-4, with D unresolved. The germline V gene has CDR1 MGHRA and CDR2 YSYEKL. CDR3 length equals 15 residues. V gave up 5 bases and J gave up 1 base, with 11 bases separating them. CDR3 in amino acids: CASSYSLGTNEKLFF. CDR3 DNA: TGCGCCAGCAGCTATAGTCTCGGAACTAATGAAAAACTGTTTTTT.

The rearrangement joins TRBV9 to TRBJ2-1; TRBD2 agrees at 9 bases. Germline values: CDR1 SGDLS, CDR2 YYNGEE. With 0 bases clipped from V and 4 bases from J, the junction kept 8 bases outside the gene matches. The CDR3 runs to 17 residues. The CDR3 protein is CASSVGPSGKPYNEQFF. For the CDR3, the DNA is TGTGCCAGCAGCGTAGGACCTAGCGGGAAACCTTACAATGAGCAGTTCTTC.